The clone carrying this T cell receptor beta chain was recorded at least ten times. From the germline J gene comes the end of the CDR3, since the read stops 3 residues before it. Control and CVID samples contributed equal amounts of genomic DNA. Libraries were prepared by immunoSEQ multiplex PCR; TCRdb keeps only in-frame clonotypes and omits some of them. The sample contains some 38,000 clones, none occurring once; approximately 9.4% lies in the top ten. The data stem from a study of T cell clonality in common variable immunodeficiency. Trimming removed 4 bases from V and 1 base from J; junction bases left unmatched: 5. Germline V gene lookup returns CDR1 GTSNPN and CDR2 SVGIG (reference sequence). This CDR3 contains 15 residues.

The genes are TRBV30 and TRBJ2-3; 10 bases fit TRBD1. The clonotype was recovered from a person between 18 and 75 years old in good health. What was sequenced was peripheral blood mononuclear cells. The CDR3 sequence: CAWTQGTGGTDTQYF. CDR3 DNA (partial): TGTGCCTGGACCCAAGGGACAGGGGGCACAGATACG.